The entry below describes one TCR beta chain. Its antigen is unknown. The sample belongs to a study of T cells in Graves' hyperthyroidism and ophthalmopathy. Researchers barred patients who had uncontrolled infection, other autoimmune disease, pregnancy or lactation. Isolation of PBMCs was performed on about 9.9 ml fresh peripheral blood. Study observations and caveats: From stable hyperthyroidism, ophthalmopathy was separated by a 13 V-J model. The majority of expanded thyroid clonotypes above 0.001 also appeared in blood.

Amplified regions were TCR beta CDR3 sequences from RNA transcripts. RT-PCR in the first round (using the HTBI primer set) targeted the TCR CDR3. Via MiXCR, TCRdb re-called the multiplex PCR reads, giving one row per CDR3 protein. The profile shows some 500,000 distinct CDR3 sequences, roughly 15% of them singletons. The junction had 16 bases not matched to a gene; V was cut back by 5 bases and J by 4 bases. Germline V gene sequence: CDR1 MNHEY, CDR2 SVGEGT. The CDR3 consists of 17 residues. V usage is TRBV6-2 or TRBV6-3 and J usage is TRBJ1-2, with 7 bases fitting TRBD1. Sequenced material: blood. The sequence came from a woman under 40 with Graves' ophthalmopathy. CDR3 protein: CASSGGLGDRRFYGYTF. CDR3 sequence (DNA): TGTGCCAGCAGTGGGGGGTTGGGGGACAGAAGATTCTATGGCTACACCTTC.